Listed below are T cell receptor beta chains from one sample, sequenced in a study of blood T cell repertoires in COVID-19. Measured with immunoSEQ multiplex PCR; TCRdb has only the in-frame clones, and not every one. Found here are 150,000 to 200,000 clones, 80% of them singletons; the top ten hold around 5.9%. Input material: PBMCs or T cells enriched from blood (not recorded which). The receptors come from a man aged 40-55 years who had recovered from COVID-19. CDR3s include the opening cysteine and the closing phenylalanine or tryptophan. A D gene is named only where the DNA matches it firmly. For some rows the clone size is stated as once, few or many, or as a class when expanded; others skip it.

j_gene	len	abundance	v_gene	d_gene	CDR3nt	CDR3aa
TRBJ1-1	14	few	TRBV21-1	NA	TGTGCCAGCAAGGCTCGGCAGGGAAACACTGAAGCTTTCTTT	CASKARQGNTEAFF
TRBJ2-3	11	NA	TRBV5-6	NA	TGTGCCAGCAGCTCCTTGTATACGCAGTATTTT	CASSSLYTQYF
TRBJ1-5	14	NA	TRBV5-1	NA	TGCGCCAGCAGTCCTGTGGGGGGTAATCAGCCCCAGCATTTT	CASSPVGGNQPQHF
TRBJ2-2	16	once	TRBV11-2	TRBD2	TGTGCCAGCAGCTTAGCGGCGGGGGTTGTGCCCGGGGAGCTGTTTTTT	CASSLAAGVVPGELFF
TRBJ2-5	14	once	TRBV11-3	NA	TGTGCCAGCAGCCTGCAGGGTGTGGGGGAGACCCAGTACTTC	CASSLQGVGETQYF
TRBJ1-1	11	NA	TRBV12-3/TRBV12-4	NA	TGTGCCAGCTCCTTTCTGCAGGAAGCTTTCTTT	CASSFLQEAFF
TRBJ2-3	15	few	TRBV9	TRBD2	TGTGCCAGCAGCGCGAGCGGGGGGGTCACAGATACGCAGTATTTT	CASSASGGVTDTQYF
TRBJ2-1	16	few	TRBV11-1	TRBD2	TGTGCCAGCAGCGCTCACCCCGGGACTCGGGAGGGTGAGCAGTTCTTC	CASSAHPGTREGEQFF
TRBJ2-3	15	NA	TRBV10-3	TRBD2	TGTGCCATCAAAATCGGGCGGGGGGACTCAGATACGCAGTATTTT	CAIKIGRGDSDTQYF
TRBJ2-3	14	once	TRBV5-4	NA	TGTGCCAGCAGCTTGGCCTCTTATACAGATACGCAGTATTTT	CASSLASYTDTQYF
TRBJ2-5	18	NA	TRBV2	TRBD2	TGTGCCAGCGACGAAGCGGGACTAGCGGGGGCCGAACAAGAGACCCAGTACTTC	CASDEAGLAGAEQETQYF
TRBJ2-2	14	NA	TRBV19	TRBD1	TGTGCCAGTAGTTATCAGGGGGCTACCGGGGAGCTGTTTTTT	CASSYQGATGELFF
TRBJ2-2	15	NA	TRBV5-1	TRBD2	TGCGCCAGCAACCCGACTAGCGGGGGGGCCGGGGAGCTGTTTTTT	CASNPTSGGAGELFF
TRBJ2-3	16	few	TRBV11-3	NA	TGTGCCAGCAGCTTAGGGGTTAGCGCCGGGCCAGATACGCAGTATTTT	CASSLGVSAGPDTQYF
TRBJ2-1	16	NA	TRBV10-3	TRBD2	TGTGCCATCAGTGAGTCGAAAGGCGGGGGGGACAATGAGCAGTTCTTC	CAISESKGGGDNEQFF
TRBJ1-5	16	NA	TRBV7-6	NA	TGTGCCAGCAGCTTATCGCCGGGTAATAGCCGGGAGCCCCAGCATTTT	CASSLSPGNSREPQHF
TRBJ2-3	15	NA	TRBV27	NA	TGTGCCAGCAGTTTATCGTTCTCTCTAGCAGATACGCAGTATTTT	CASSLSFSLADTQYF
TRBJ1-2	14	NA	TRBV9	NA	TGTGCCAGCAGCCCTGGTTTACAGGGACAAGGCTACACCTTC	CASSPGLQGQGYTF